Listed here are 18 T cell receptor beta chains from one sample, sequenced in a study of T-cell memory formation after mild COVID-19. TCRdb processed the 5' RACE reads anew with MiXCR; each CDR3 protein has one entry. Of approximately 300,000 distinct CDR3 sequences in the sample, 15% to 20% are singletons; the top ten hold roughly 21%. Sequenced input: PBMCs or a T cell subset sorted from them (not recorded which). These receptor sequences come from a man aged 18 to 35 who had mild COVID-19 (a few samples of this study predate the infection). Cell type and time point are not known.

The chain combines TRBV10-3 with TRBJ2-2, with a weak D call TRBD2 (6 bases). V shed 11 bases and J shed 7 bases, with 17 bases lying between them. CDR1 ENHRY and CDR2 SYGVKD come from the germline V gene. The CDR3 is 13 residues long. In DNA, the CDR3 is TGTGCCTCGCAGGGAGGTCGGGGCGGGGAGCTGTTTTTT. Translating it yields CASQGGRGGELFF.

The DNA of the CDR3 is TGCAGCGTGGAAACGGCGGTGTCGGAGACTGAAGCTTTCTTT. It is translated as CSVETAVSETEAFF. The rearrangement joins TRBV29-1 to TRBJ1-1; unclear D gene. This CDR3 region has 14 residues. The V gene's germline CDR1 is SQVTM and CDR2 ANQGSEA. V was pared by 6 bases and J by 5 bases, with 19 bases between.

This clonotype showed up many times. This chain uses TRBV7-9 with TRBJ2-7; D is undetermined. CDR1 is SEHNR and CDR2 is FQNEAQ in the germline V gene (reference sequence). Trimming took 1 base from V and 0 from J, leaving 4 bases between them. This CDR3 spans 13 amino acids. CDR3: CASSLGPSYEQYV. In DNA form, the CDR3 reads TGTGCCAGCAGCTTAGGGCCCTCCTACGAGCAGTACGTC.

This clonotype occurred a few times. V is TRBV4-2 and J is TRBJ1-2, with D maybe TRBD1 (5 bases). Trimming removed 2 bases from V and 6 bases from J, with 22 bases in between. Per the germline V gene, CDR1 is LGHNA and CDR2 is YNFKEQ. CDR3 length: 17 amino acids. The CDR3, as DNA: TGTGCCAGCAGCCAATTAACCCGGACACCATTATCGGATGGCTACACCTTC. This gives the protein CASSQLTRTPLSDGYTF.

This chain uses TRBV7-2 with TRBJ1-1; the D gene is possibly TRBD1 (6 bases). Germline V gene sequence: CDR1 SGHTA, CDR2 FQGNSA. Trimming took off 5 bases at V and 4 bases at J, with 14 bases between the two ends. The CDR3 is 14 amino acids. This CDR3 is CASSRRQEATEAFF. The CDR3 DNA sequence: TGTGCCAGCAGCCGTCGACAGGAGGCCACTGAAGCTTTCTTT.

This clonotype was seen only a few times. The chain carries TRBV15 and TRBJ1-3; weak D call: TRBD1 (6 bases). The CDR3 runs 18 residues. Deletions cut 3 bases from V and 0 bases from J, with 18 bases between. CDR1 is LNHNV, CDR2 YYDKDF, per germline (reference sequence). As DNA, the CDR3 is TGTGCCACCAGCAGCAAGGACAGTCCCCTCAGCTCTGGAAACACCATATATTTT. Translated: CATSSKDSPLSSGNTIYF.

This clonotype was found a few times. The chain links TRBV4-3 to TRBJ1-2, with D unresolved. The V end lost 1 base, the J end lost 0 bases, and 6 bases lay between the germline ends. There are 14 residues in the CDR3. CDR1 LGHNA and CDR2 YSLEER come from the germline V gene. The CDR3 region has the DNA TGCGCCAGCAGCCAAGGAGGGACTAACTATGGCTACACCTTC. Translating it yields CASSQGGTNYGYTF.

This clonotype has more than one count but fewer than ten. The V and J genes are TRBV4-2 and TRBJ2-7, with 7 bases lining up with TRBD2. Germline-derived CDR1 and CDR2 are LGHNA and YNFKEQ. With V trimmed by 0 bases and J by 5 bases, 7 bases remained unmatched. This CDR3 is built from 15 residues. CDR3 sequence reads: CASSQDTRLAHEQYV. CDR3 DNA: TGTGCCAGCAGCCAAGACACCAGACTAGCCCACGAGCAGTACGTC.

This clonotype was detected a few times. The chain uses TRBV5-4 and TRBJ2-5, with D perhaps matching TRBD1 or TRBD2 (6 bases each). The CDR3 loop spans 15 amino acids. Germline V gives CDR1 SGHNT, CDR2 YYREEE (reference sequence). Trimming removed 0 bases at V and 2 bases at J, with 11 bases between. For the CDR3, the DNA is TGTGCCAGCAGCTTGGGGGGGGCTGGGCAAGAGACCCAGTACTTC. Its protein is CASSLGGAGQETQYF.

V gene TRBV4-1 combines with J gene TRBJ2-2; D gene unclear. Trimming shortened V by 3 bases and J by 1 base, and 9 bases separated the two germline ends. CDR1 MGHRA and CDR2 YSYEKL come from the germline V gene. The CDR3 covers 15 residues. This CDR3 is CASSHKYGNTGELFF. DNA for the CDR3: TGCGCCAGCAGCCACAAGTACGGGAACACCGGGGAGCTGTTTTTT.

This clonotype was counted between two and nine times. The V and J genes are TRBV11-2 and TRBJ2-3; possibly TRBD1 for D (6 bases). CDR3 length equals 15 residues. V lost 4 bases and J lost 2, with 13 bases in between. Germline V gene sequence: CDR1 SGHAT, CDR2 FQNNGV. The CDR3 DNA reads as TGTGCCAGCAGCTCAACCGACAGGTACACAGATACGCAGTATTTT. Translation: CASSSTDRYTDTQYF.

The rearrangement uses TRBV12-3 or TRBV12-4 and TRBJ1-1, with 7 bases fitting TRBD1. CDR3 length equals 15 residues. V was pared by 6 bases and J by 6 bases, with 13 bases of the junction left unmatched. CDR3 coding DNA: TGTGCCAGCAGGCCCACCGACAGGGCATCCCCTGAAGCTTTCTTT. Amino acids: CASRPTDRASPEAFF.

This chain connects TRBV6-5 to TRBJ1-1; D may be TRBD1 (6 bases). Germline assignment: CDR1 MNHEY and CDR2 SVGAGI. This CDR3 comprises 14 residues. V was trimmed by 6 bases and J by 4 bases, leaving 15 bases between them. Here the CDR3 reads CASSPRWGATEAFF. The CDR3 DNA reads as TGTGCCAGCAGCCCTAGGTGGGGGGCCACTGAAGCTTTCTTT.

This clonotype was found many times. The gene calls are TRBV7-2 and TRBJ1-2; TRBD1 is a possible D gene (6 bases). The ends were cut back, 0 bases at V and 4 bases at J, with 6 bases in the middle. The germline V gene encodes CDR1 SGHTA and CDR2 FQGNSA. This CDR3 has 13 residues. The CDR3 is CASSLAGGYGYTF. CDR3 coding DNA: TGTGCCAGCAGCTTAGCAGGGGGCTATGGCTACACCTTC.

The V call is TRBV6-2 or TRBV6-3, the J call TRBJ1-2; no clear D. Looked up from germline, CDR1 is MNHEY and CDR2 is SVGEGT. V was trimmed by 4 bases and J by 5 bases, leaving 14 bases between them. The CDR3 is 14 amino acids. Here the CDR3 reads CASSFDLWIYGYTF. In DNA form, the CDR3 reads TGTGCCAGCAGTTTCGACCTCTGGATATATGGCTACACCTTC.

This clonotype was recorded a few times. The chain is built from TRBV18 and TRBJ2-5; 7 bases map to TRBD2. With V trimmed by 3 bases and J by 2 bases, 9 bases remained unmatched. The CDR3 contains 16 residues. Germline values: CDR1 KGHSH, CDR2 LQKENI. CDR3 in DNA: TGTGCCAGCTCACCGATGAGGACGGGAGGACAAGAGACCCAGTACTTC. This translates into CASSPMRTGGQETQYF.

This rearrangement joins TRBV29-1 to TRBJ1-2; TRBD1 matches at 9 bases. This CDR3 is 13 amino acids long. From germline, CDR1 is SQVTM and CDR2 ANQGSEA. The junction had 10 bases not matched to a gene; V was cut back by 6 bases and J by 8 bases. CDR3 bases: TGCAGCGTGGGAGGGGGACAGGGATACGGCTACACCTTC. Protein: CSVGGGQGYGYTF.

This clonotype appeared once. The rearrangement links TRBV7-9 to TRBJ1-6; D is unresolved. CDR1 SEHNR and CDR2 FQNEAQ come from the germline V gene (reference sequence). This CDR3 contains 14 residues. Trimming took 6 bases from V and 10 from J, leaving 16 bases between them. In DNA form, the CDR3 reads TGTGCCAGCAGTCTAGCTTGGGCGGACTCACCCCTCCACTTT. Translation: CASSLAWADSPLHF.